What follows describes a single T cell receptor beta chain. At one end, the junction sequence differs from germline, possibly due to a read error. Germline lookup yields CDR1 SNHLY and CDR2 FYNNEI. This CDR3 has 13 amino acids. Here immunoSEQ multiplex PCR was the method, and the copy in TCRdb shows in-frame clones only, minus some. The repertoire consists of about 84,000 clones, with about 91% occurring once and the leading ten covering roughly 0.19%. The data derive from a study of OX40 agonist ivuxolimab in advanced cancers. The clonotype was recovered from an adult with an advanced solid tumor such as melanoma, head and neck, liver or kidney cancer. The source material was CD4+ or CD8+ T cells sorted from blood, sampled in a trial of the OX40 agonist ivuxolimab. This chain joins TRBV2 and TRBJ1-2, with a tentative D call TRBD1 (5 bases). The CDR3 here is CASSPDGAAGDRF. The CDR3 coding sequence is TGTGCCAGCAGCCCTGACGGGGCGGCTGGCGACCGCTTC.